A selection of T cell receptor beta chains follows, all from one sample in a study of regulatory T cells in long-lasting Graves disease. TCRdb ran MiXCR on the multiplex PCR reads and lists one entry per CDR3 protein. There are about 560,000 distinct CDR3 sequences in the sample; more than 15% occur only once, and around 12% lies in the top ten. These same records also appear under a second study, on T cells in Graves' hyperthyroidism and ophthalmopathy.

The starting material was peripheral blood mononuclear cells (PBMCs), obtained at new diagnosis, from a patient treated with antithyroid drugs. These receptors all stem from a man aged 18 to 29 with Graves disease. Each CDR3 is given with its conserved first and last residue. A D gene is named only where the DNA matches it firmly. Size is omitted from some rows. Given values are once, few, many or a class for expanded clones.

>TRBV5-1|many|NA|TRBJ2-4
CASSLDSGVDIQYF
TGCGCCAGCAGCTTGGACAGTGGAGTAGACATTCAGTACTTC
>TRBV24-1|few|TRBD1|TRBJ1-5
CATKCKWGINLQTGRGQPQHF
TGTGCCACCAAGTGTAAGTGGGGGATAAATCTCCAGACAGGGAGGGGTCAGCCCCAGCATTTT
>TRBV5-1|many|NA|TRBJ2-1
CASSLGSSSYNEQFF
TGCGCCAGCAGCTTGGGTTCGTCTAGCTACAATGAGCAGTTCTTC
>TRBV30|many|TRBD1|TRBJ2-1
CAWQTGTFVGDEQFF
TGTGCCTGGCAGACAGGGACATTCGTAGGCGATGAGCAGTTCTTC
>TRBV10-3|few|NA|TRBJ1-6
CAISDGQNNSPLHF
TGTGCCATCAGTGACGGACAGAATAATTCACCCCTCCACTTT
>TRBV27|many|TRBD2|TRBJ2-3
CASRARREDRTDTQYF
TGTGCCAGCAGAGCGAGGCGGGAGGACCGCACAGATACGCAGTATTTT
>TRBV5-1|NA|NA|TRBJ2-3
CASKASGYTDTQYF
TGCGCCAGCAAGGCGAGCGGGTACACAGATACGCAGTATTTT
>TRBV6-2/TRBV6-3|NA|NA|TRBJ2-4
CASSEQTFLAKNIQYF
TGTGCCAGCAGTGAGCAGACATTTTTAGCCAAAAACATTCAGTACTTC
>TRBV29-1|many|TRBD2|TRBJ2-7
CSVELGLAGNEQYF
TGCAGCGTTGAACTGGGGCTAGCGGGGAACGAGCAGTACTTC
>TRBV10-3|many|TRBD1|TRBJ1-2
CASTGQGNYGYTF
TGTGCCAGTACGGGACAGGGGAACTATGGCTACACCTTC
>TRBV6-5|many|NA|TRBJ2-7
CASSSYSPGEQYF
TGTGCCAGCAGTTCCTACAGTCCCGGCGAGCAGTACTTC
>TRBV28|many|NA|TRBJ1-1
CASSLGQVTEAFF
TGTGCCAGCAGTTTAGGGCAGGTCACTGAAGCTTTCTTT
>TRBV6-2/TRBV6-3|NA|NA|TRBJ2-1
CASSYSADSYEQFF
TGTGCCAGCAGTTACTCCGCCGACTCATACGAGCAGTTCTTC
>TRBV19|NA|TRBD2|TRBJ2-7
CASSITNGGYEQYF
TGTGCCAGTAGTATTACCAACGGGGGGTACGAGCAGTACTTC
>TRBV5-1|NA|NA|TRBJ1-2
CASSLGMGMDYGYTF
TGCGCCAGCAGCTTGGGTATGGGGATGGACTATGGCTACACCTTC
>TRBV10-1|NA|NA|TRBJ2-3
CASSDGGTYTDTQYF
TGCGCCAGCAGTGACGGCGGGACCTACACAGATACGCAGTATTTT
>TRBV18|few|NA|TRBJ1-2
CASSPLKNYGYTF
TGTGCCAGCTCACCCCTGAAAAACTATGGCTACACCTTC
>TRBV5-1|many|TRBD1|TRBJ1-1
CASSWRTGDNTEAFF
TGCGCCAGCAGCTGGAGGACAGGGGATAACACTGAAGCTTTCTTT
>TRBV6-1|NA|NA|TRBJ1-1
CASSPGLKGGRTEAFF
TGTGCCAGCAGTCCCGGCCTCAAGGGCGGTAGGACTGAAGCTTTCTTT
>TRBV6-1|NA|NA|TRBJ2-7
CASSEAPRVSSYEQYF
TGTGCCAGCAGTGAAGCGCCAAGGGTCAGCTCCTACGAGCAGTACTTC
>TRBV6-2/TRBV6-3|few|TRBD2|TRBJ2-7
CASRDTSGRSYEQYF
TGTGCCAGCAGGGACACTAGCGGGAGATCCTACGAGCAGTACTTC
>TRBV5-1|many|NA|TRBJ2-3
CASSRERHTDTQYF
TGCGCCAGCAGCCGGGAGAGGCACACAGATACGCAGTATTTT
>TRBV27|many|TRBD2|TRBJ2-1
CASTPWGLASSYNEQFF
TGTGCCAGCACCCCCTGGGGACTAGCGAGCTCCTACAATGAGCAGTTCTTC
>TRBV6-1|NA|TRBD1|TRBJ2-1
CASSTTGLYNEQFF
TGTGCCAGCAGTACGACAGGGCTCTACAATGAGCAGTTCTTC
>TRBV10-3|NA|NA|TRBJ2-2
CAISGAYTGELFF
TGTGCCATCAGTGGCGCTTACACCGGGGAGCTGTTTTTT
>TRBV6-2/TRBV6-3|many|NA|TRBJ2-3
CASWGLGDMRPDTQYF
TGTGCCAGCTGGGGTCTGGGAGATATGAGGCCAGATACGCAGTATTTT
>TRBV28|many|NA|TRBJ1-2
CASSLSGLDYGYTF
TGTGCCAGCAGTTTATCAGGGCTCGACTATGGCTACACCTTC
>TRBV11-2|few|NA|TRBJ2-7
CASSLGGYGEQYF
TGTGCCAGCAGCTTAGGGGGATACGGGGAGCAGTACTTC
>TRBV30|NA|NA|TRBJ2-5
CAWSVEAVQETQYF
TGTGCCTGGAGTGTAGAAGCGGTCCAAGAGACCCAGTACTTC